One and the same sample provided the 11 T cell receptor beta chains below, sequenced in a study of T cell changes during pregnancy in multiple sclerosis. This table comes from immunoSEQ multiplex PCR, and its TCRdb copy is limited to in-frame clones, with some not included. The table lists more than 25,000 clones, 85% to 95% of them singletons, with around 0.71% in the top ten. Sequencing was performed on CD4+ T cells from peripheral blood mononuclear cells, taken in the first trimester of pregnancy. The receptor source for this set is a female donor with multiple sclerosis, enrolled in a pregnancy study.

CDR3 residues: CASSRSTSPGETQYF. CDR3 in DNA: TGTGCCAGCAGTCGCTCGACTAGCCCCGGGGAGACCCAGTACTTC. This rearrangement joins TRBV7-3 to TRBJ2-5; 7 nucleotides line up with TRBD2. Per the germline V gene, CDR1 is SGHTA and CDR2 is FQGTGA. With V trimmed by 6 bases and J by 5 bases, 12 bases remained unmatched. This CDR3 contains 15 residues.

The V and J genes are TRBV4-1 and TRBJ2-1; 8 nucleotides line up with TRBD2. The CDR3 covers 15 residues. Unmatched junction bases numbered 3, after V lost 0 bases and J lost 5 bases. CDR1 and CDR2 (germline): MGHRA, YSYEKL. In DNA form, the CDR3 reads TGCGCCAGCAGCCAAGAGGGGACTAGAGACAATGAGCAGTTCTTC. Its protein is CASSQEGTRDNEQFF.

The chain is built from TRBV4-1 and TRBJ2-7; D is possibly TRBD2 (6 bases). Germline V gives CDR1 MGHRA, CDR2 YSYEKL. The CDR3 runs 18 residues. The V gene lost 4 bases and the J gene lost 5 bases, with 27 bases spanning the gap. The CDR3 nucleotides are TGCGCCAGCAGCCGGCTCCATCTTGGGCAGGGAGGTATCCACGAGCAGTACTTC. Its protein is CASSRLHLGQGGIHEQYF.

This clone was seen once. The chain carries TRBV11-2 and TRBJ2-3; tentatively, D is TRBD2 (6 bases). The length of the CDR3 is 18 residues. The V and J ends lost 1 base and 0 bases respectively, with 17 bases between them. Per the germline V gene, CDR1 is SGHAT and CDR2 is FQNNGV. The CDR3 loop reads CASSLGDWRVVSTDTQYF. CDR3 DNA: TGTGCCAGCAGCTTAGGGGACTGGCGGGTAGTCAGCACAGATACGCAGTATTTT.

The J gene is TRBJ1-1, the V gene TRBV2; no firm D call. The CDR3 contains 14 residues. Germline values: CDR1 SNHLY, CDR2 FYNNEI. With 4 bases removed from V and 2 bases from J, the gap between germline ends came to 11 bases. The CDR3 region is CASSAQLYNTEAFF. CDR3 coding DNA: TGTGCCAGCAGTGCACAGCTATATAACACTGAAGCTTTCTTT.

This rearrangement joins TRBV19 to TRBJ1-2; possibly TRBD1 for D (5 bases). Germline V gene sequence: CDR1 LNHDA, CDR2 SQIVND (reference sequence). The CDR3 is made up of 15 amino acids. V shed 6 bases and J shed 6 bases, with 20 bases lying between them. The CDR3 is CASSSLGGGNNGYTF. The DNA for the CDR3 is TGTGCCAGTAGCTCCCTGGGCGGGGGGAACAATGGCTACACCTTC.

The gene calls are TRBV5-5 and TRBJ1-1; D is unresolved. V lost 3 bases, J lost 1 base, and 10 bases lay in between. CDR3 length: 14 residues. In germline, CDR1 is SGHKS, CDR2 YYEKEE (reference sequence). The chain's CDR3 is CASSSYHRNTEAFF. The CDR3 DNA sequence: TGTGCCAGCAGCTCCTACCACCGGAACACTGAAGCTTTCTTT. Complete variable domain (other parts from reference TRBV5-5 and TRBJ1-1): DAGVTQSPTHLIKTRGQQVTLRCSPISGHKSVSWYQQVLGQGPQFIFQYYEKEERGRGNFPDRFSARQFPNYSSELNVNALLLGDSALYLCASSSYHRNTEAFFGQGTRLTVV.

This clone turned up a few times. CDR3 loop: CASSRPDSYEQYF. The CDR3 DNA reads TGTGCCAGCAGCCGCCCGGACAGCTACGAGCAGTACTTC. This chain uses TRBV6-1 with TRBJ2-7, with D perhaps matching TRBD1 (6 bases). Trimming stripped 6 bases from V and 3 bases from J, with 12 bases between. This CDR3 has 13 amino acids. Germline values: CDR1 MNHNS, CDR2 SASEGT.

The CDR3 sequence is CASSLQGGTYQPQHF. CDR3 DNA sequence: TGTGCCAGCAGCTTGCAAGGAGGGACGTATCAGCCCCAGCATTTT. The chain couples TRBV5-8 to TRBJ1-5; TRBD1 might be the D (5 bases). From germline, CDR1 is SGHTS and CDR2 YDEGEE. This CDR3 has 15 residues. V dropped 1 base and J dropped 5 bases, with 13 bases sitting between them. The variable domain in full, completed from reference TRBV5-8 and TRBJ1-5, reads EAGVTQSPTHLIKTRGQQATLRCSPISGHTSVYWYQQALGLGLQFLLWYDEGEERNRGNFPPRFSGRQFPNYSSELNVNALELEDSALYLCASSLQGGTYQPQHFGDGTRLSIL.

V is TRBV6-5 and J is TRBJ2-1, with TRBD1 matching over 8 bases. CDR3 length: 16 residues. Per germline, CDR1 MNHEY and CDR2 SVGAGI. Trimming at V came to 2 bases and at J to 5 bases, leaving 8 bases not matched to a gene. CDR3 sequence reads: CASSYDRGRGHNEQFF. Here the CDR3 DNA reads TGTGCCAGCAGTTACGACAGGGGAAGGGGGCACAATGAGCAGTTCTTC.

For the CDR3, the DNA is TGTGCCAGCAGTGAATTGGGCAGTGGCGCCTACGAGCAGTACTTC. Translated, it gives CASSELGSGAYEQYF. The chain is built from TRBV25-1 and TRBJ2-7; D unclear. Germline CDR1 and CDR2: MGHDK and SYGVNS. The CDR3 totals 15 residues. Between the trimmed V and J ends, which lost 1 base and 2 bases, there was a span of 12 bases.